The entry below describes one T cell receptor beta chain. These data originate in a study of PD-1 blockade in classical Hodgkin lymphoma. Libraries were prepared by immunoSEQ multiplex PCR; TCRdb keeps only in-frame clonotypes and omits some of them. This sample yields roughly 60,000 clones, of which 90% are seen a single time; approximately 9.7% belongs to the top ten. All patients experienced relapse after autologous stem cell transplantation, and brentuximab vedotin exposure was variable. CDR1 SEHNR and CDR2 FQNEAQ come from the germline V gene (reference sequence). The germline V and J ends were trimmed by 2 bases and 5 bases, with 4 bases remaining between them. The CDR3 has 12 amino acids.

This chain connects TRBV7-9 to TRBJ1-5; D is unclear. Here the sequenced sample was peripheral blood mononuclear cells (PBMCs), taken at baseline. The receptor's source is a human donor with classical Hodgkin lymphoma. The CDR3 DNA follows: TGTGCCAGCAGCTTAAGAGATCAGCCCCAGCATTTT. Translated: CASSLRDQPQHF.